This T cell receptor beta chain comes out of a study of cytomegalovirus exposure and HLA in healthy donors. Amplification used 60 Vbeta primers and 13 Jbeta primers. TCRdb's table, derived via immunoSEQ multiplex PCR, lists solely in-frame clones and lacks some. The data hold approximately 210,000 clones, with more than 75% observed a single time. The V gene's germline CDR1 is LGHNA and CDR2 YNFKEQ. The CDR3 spans 21 residues. V was pared by 1 base and J by 3 bases, with 14 bases of the junction left unmatched. This sequence was found in a woman aged 50 to 60 in good health and CMV-seronegative. The sequencing sample was made of PBMCs. This chain links TRBV4-2 with TRBJ2-2; TRBD2 matches at 13 bases. In nucleotides, the CDR3 is TGTGCCAGCAGCCAAGGGGGAGGACTAGCGGGAGAGAGCGTGGACACCGGGGAGCTGTTTTTT. It is translated as CASSQGGGLAGESVDTGELFF.